This TCR beta chain stems from a study of T-cell reconstitution after alpha-beta-depleted transplantation in children. The study's findings and limits: Newly made T cells mostly supplied T-cell counts and diversity one year after transplant. The study traced high day-60 TCRbeta diversity in some patients to surviving recipient T cells and thymic progenitors. Expanded graft clones numbering several hundred reportedly gave rise to alpha-beta T cells about two months after transplant.

This clonotype was seen more than once but under ten times. Its antigen is unknown. The CDR3 length is 11 residues. V dropped 8 bases and J dropped 3 bases, with 7 bases sitting between them. The V gene's germline CDR1 is LNHDA and CDR2 SQIVND (reference sequence). The TCRbeta library incorporated unique molecular identifiers. TCRdb re-derived calls from the PCR reads in MiXCR, one entry per CDR3 protein. The sample has approximately 500,000 distinct CDR3 sequences, approximately 10% seen once. The starting material was PBMCs, obtained before TCRalphabeta/CD19-depleted stem cell transplant. This receptor was identified in a child between 2 and 9 years old with inherited bone marrow failure, due to receive a stem cell transplant. The chain joins TRBV19 to TRBJ1-1, with D maybe TRBD1 (5 bases). CDR3 protein: CASQGHTEAFF. The CDR3 DNA reads as TGTGCCAGTCAGGGACACACTGAAGCTTTCTTT.